These 30 T cell receptor beta chains originate from one sample sequenced in a study of OX40 agonist ivuxolimab in advanced cancers. Produced via immunoSEQ multiplex PCR; TCRdb's table is partial and in-frame only. The table includes some 46,000 clones, 75% to 90% detected once. The sequenced sample was CD4+ or CD8+ T cells sorted from blood, obtained in a trial of the OX40 agonist ivuxolimab. These receptors were obtained from an adult with an advanced solid tumor such as melanoma, head and neck, liver or kidney cancer.

This rearrangement joins TRBV6-5 to TRBJ2-5, with 8 bases matching TRBD1. CDR3 size: 14 residues. V shed 6 bases, J shed 1 base, and the junction held 4 bases outside the gene matches. Germline CDR1 is MNHEY and CDR2 is SVGAGI. DNA of the CDR3: TGTGCCAGCAGCCCCGGGACAGGCCAAGAGACCCAGTACTTC. The encoded protein is CASSPGTGQETQYF.

This clone appeared once. The rearrangement joins TRBV6-4 to TRBJ1-2; D may be TRBD1 (5 bases). CDR1 MRHNA and CDR2 SNTAGT come from the germline V gene. The V gene lost 8 bases and the J gene lost 4 bases, with 14 bases spanning the gap. The CDR3 contains 13 residues. DNA of the CDR3: TGTGCCAGCTCCGATCTTGGGGGCTATGGCTACACCTTC. Encoded protein: CASSDLGGYGYTF.

The chain couples TRBV4-2 to TRBJ1-2, with 7 positions matching TRBD1. CDR1 LGHNA and CDR2 YNFKEQ come from the germline V gene. V lost 1 base and J lost 9; bases outside the gene matches: 14. The CDR3 is 16 residues long. The CDR3 DNA follows: TGTGCCAGCAGCCAAGTCGTCGGACAGGCCACTTCCCGCTACACCTTC. This codes for CASSQVVGQATSRYTF.

The rearrangement joins TRBV11-2 to TRBJ1-2, with a possible D match to TRBD1 (5 bases). CDR1 is SGHAT and CDR2 is FQNNGV in the germline V gene. The ends were cut back, 4 bases at V and 6 bases at J, with 12 bases in the middle. CDR3 length equals 13 residues. The CDR3 region is CASSWGGVDGYTF. The CDR3 nucleotides read TGTGCCAGCAGCTGGGGGGGGGTGGATGGCTACACCTTC.

This clone has a handful of counts. The chain has TRBV5-1 and TRBJ1-5; a possible D gene is TRBD1 (5 bases). This CDR3 contains 15 residues. In germline, CDR1 is SGHRS, CDR2 YFSETQ. Trimming left V 4 bases short and J 4 bases short, with 15 bases between. The CDR3 DNA reads TGCGCCAGCAGCGCGCAGGGCCTACTAAATCAGCCCCAGCATTTT. As protein: CASSAQGLLNQPQHF.

The chain carries TRBV5-1 and TRBJ2-1; D unclear. Trimming cost V 0 bases and J 0 bases, with 7 bases left between them. The CDR3 has 15 amino acids. Germline CDR1 is SGHRS and CDR2 is YFSETQ. The chain's CDR3 is CASSLDPGSYNEQFF. The CDR3 bases are TGCGCCAGCAGCTTGGATCCGGGCTCCTACAATGAGCAGTTCTTC.

This clone came up once. This chain links TRBV11-2 with TRBJ1-1; no clear D gene. Germline V gene sequence: CDR1 SGHAT, CDR2 FQNNGV. Trimming took off 0 bases at V and 7 bases at J, with 9 bases between the two ends. This CDR3 is 13 amino acids long. The CDR3 coding sequence is TGTGCCAGCAGCTTAGATCGGGCCGGTGAAGCTTTCTTT. As protein: CASSLDRAGEAFF.

The chain carries TRBV2 and TRBJ1-4, with D maybe TRBD1 (5 bases). CDR3 length equals 15 residues. The ends were cut back, 7 bases at V and 3 bases at J, with 15 bases in the middle. Germline-derived CDR1 and CDR2 are SNHLY and FYNNEI. DNA for the CDR3: TGTGCCAGCACCCTCGGGACGGCAGCTAATGAAAAACTGTTTTTT. Translation gives CASTLGTAANEKLFF.

The chain recombines TRBV10-2 with TRBJ2-2; D may be TRBD1 or TRBD2 (5 bases each). V dropped 4 bases and J dropped 0 bases, with 15 bases sitting between them. Germline CDR1 is WSHSY and CDR2 is SAAADI. The CDR3 runs 17 residues. CDR3 residues: CASSGPYGGPNTGELFF. The CDR3 nucleotides are TGCGCCAGCAGTGGTCCGTATGGGGGACCGAACACCGGGGAGCTGTTTTTT.

This clone has more than one count but fewer than ten. The rearrangement uses TRBV5-1 and TRBJ2-1; 8 positions agree with TRBD1. CDR1 and CDR2 (germline): SGHRS, YFSETQ. J lost 7 bases, V lost 6 bases, and 9 bases had no gene match. This CDR3 spans 14 amino acids. CDR3 sequence reads: CASTPGQEGNEQFF. The CDR3 nucleotides read TGCGCCAGCACCCCGGGACAGGAAGGAAATGAGCAGTTCTTC.

This clone showed up just a few times. This chain links TRBV2 with TRBJ1-5; no reliable D call. Germline V lookup: CDR1 SNHLY, CDR2 FYNNEI. The CDR3 sequence is 13 residues long. The V end lost 4 bases, the J end lost 0 bases, and 4 bases lay between the germline ends. CDR3 sequence (DNA): TGTGCCAGCAGTGTCAATAGCAATCAGCCCCAGCATTTT. Its translation: CASSVNSNQPQHF.

This chain joins TRBV5-1 and TRBJ1-3; no clear D gene. CDR3 size: 14 residues. Looked up from germline, CDR1 is SGHRS and CDR2 is YFSETQ. Trimming left V 0 bases short and J 5 bases short, with 9 bases between. Here the CDR3 reads CASSLESGRNTIYF. The CDR3 bases are TGCGCCAGCAGCTTGGAGTCGGGCAGAAACACCATATATTTT.

The rearrangement joins TRBV6-1 to TRBJ2-5; unclear D gene. V was cut by 4 bases and J by 2 bases, with 8 bases left in between. The CDR3 loop spans 13 amino acids. The germline gives CDR1 MNHNS, CDR2 SASEGT. CDR3 protein: CASSAQQQETQYF. As DNA, the CDR3 is TGTGCCAGCAGTGCCCAACAGCAAGAGACCCAGTACTTC.

CDR3 residues: CASRSTELSNQPQHF. For the CDR3, the DNA is TGTGCCAGTAGATCGACAGAGTTAAGCAATCAGCCCCAGCATTTT. This chain links TRBV19 with TRBJ1-5; D possibly corresponds to TRBD1 (5 bases). The V and J ends lost 6 bases and 1 base respectively, with 13 bases between them. Germline values: CDR1 LNHDA, CDR2 SQIVND (reference sequence). The CDR3 contains 15 residues.

This chain uses TRBV5-5 with TRBJ2-7; D is ambiguous. V dropped 0 bases and J dropped 4 bases, with 8 bases sitting between them. The germline gives CDR1 SGHKS, CDR2 YYEKEE (reference sequence). The CDR3 spans 13 residues. In nucleotides, the CDR3 is TGTGCCAGCAGCTTGGGGGCAGAATACGAGCAGTACTTC. It is translated as CASSLGAEYEQYF.

The gene calls are TRBV6-1 and TRBJ1-1; 9 bases are shared with TRBD1. Trimming took 5 bases from V and 3 from J; bases not matched to a gene: 4. Germline V gene sequence: CDR1 MNHNS, CDR2 SASEGT. This CDR3 contains 14 residues. CDR3 sequence (DNA): TGTGCCAGCAGTACAGGGGGCGGGGACACTGAAGCTTTCTTT. This translates into CASSTGGGDTEAFF.

The gene calls are TRBV7-9 and TRBJ2-7; tentatively, D is TRBD2 (5 bases). V dropped 3 bases and J dropped 6 bases, with 24 bases sitting between them. The germline gives CDR1 SEHNR, CDR2 FQNEAQ (reference sequence). This CDR3 comprises 17 residues. The CDR3 is CASSLLGGPASRGEQYF. The CDR3 DNA reads TGTGCCAGCAGCTTGTTAGGCGGGCCAGCTTCACGAGGCGAGCAGTACTTC.

CDR3 DNA sequence: TGTGCCAGCAGTTACAGCGGACATTTCTATGGCTACACCTTC. It encodes CASSYSGHFYGYTF. The chain uses TRBV6-5 and TRBJ1-2, with D perhaps TRBD1 (5 bases). Germline values: CDR1 MNHEY, CDR2 SVGAGI. V lost 2 bases and J lost 4, with 11 bases in between. This CDR3 contains 14 residues.

V usage is TRBV7-2 and J usage is TRBJ2-5; D is ambiguous. Per germline, CDR1 SGHTA and CDR2 FQGNSA. The length of the CDR3 is 14 residues. V was pared by 1 base and J by 2 bases, with 8 bases between. The CDR3 is CASSLGSVQETQYF. The CDR3 DNA follows: TGTGCCAGCAGCTTAGGCTCAGTACAAGAGACCCAGTACTTC.

V and J are TRBV7-3 and TRBJ2-1; possible D gene TRBD2, 6 bases. The CDR3 is 16 residues long. Trimming pared 2 bases from V and 6 bases from J, leaving 17 bases between. Germline V gene data show CDR1 as SGHTA and CDR2 as FQGTGA. CDR3 protein: CASSLFAGSPFNEQFF. As DNA, the CDR3 is TGTGCCAGCAGCTTATTTGCCGGGAGCCCCTTCAATGAGCAGTTCTTC.

There are a few counts of this clone. This chain connects TRBV7-2 to TRBJ2-7; 9 bases map to TRBD1. V was clipped by 4 bases and J by 2 bases; unmatched bases: 3. The germline V gene has CDR1 SGHTA and CDR2 FQGNSA. The CDR3 sequence is 14 residues long. Written as DNA, the CDR3 is TGTGCCAGCAGCTCCCGACAGGGGGCCTACGAGCAGTACTTC. It translates to CASSSRQGAYEQYF.

V is TRBV10-3 and J is TRBJ2-1; either TRBD1 or TRBD2 may fit D (6 bases each). This CDR3 spans 16 amino acids. The germline gives CDR1 ENHRY, CDR2 SYGVKD. V lost 2 bases, J lost 5 bases, and 16 bases lay in between. This CDR3 is CAISERGVAEDNEQFF. As DNA, the CDR3 is TGTGCCATCAGTGAGAGGGGGGTAGCGGAAGACAATGAGCAGTTCTTC.

The chain links TRBV9 to TRBJ1-4; no definite D call. Per germline, CDR1 SGDLS and CDR2 YYNGEE. The length of the CDR3 is 15 residues. Trimming cost V 0 bases and J 3 bases, with 9 bases left between them. The CDR3 DNA is TGTGCCAGCAGCGTAGGAACCGGAGCTAATGAAAAACTGTTTTTT. Its protein product is CASSVGTGANEKLFF.

The chain carries TRBV2 and TRBJ2-7; D unclear. Trimming took 8 bases from V and 0 from J, leaving 14 bases between them. This CDR3 is built from 14 residues. Germline-derived CDR1 and CDR2 are SNHLY and FYNNEI. The CDR3 DNA reads TGTGCCAGCCTCCCCGGGCCTGGCTCCTACGAGCAGTACTTC. Residues: CASLPGPGSYEQYF.

The gene calls are TRBV6-6 and TRBJ2-7; D may be TRBD1 (6 bases). The V end was cut by 0 bases, the J end by 5 bases, with 14 bases between. The CDR3 has 15 amino acids. Germline V lookup: CDR1 MNHNY, CDR2 SVGAGI (reference sequence). CDR3 protein: CASSYSRQGSHEQYF. The CDR3 DNA follows: TGTGCCAGCAGTTACTCGAGGCAGGGGAGCCACGAGCAGTACTTC.

A word on this clone: Other nucleotide sequences from this sample produce the same CDR3. The chain carries TRBV5-1 and TRBJ2-7; D remains unclear. The ends were cut back, 0 bases at V and 4 bases at J, with 5 bases in the middle. Germline assignment: CDR1 SGHRS and CDR2 YFSETQ. This CDR3 comprises 12 residues. CDR3 DNA: TGCGCCAGCAGCTTGGAGGGTTACGAGCAGTACTTC. It yields the protein CASSLEGYEQYF.

Only a few counts were recorded for this clone. V usage is TRBV2 and J usage is TRBJ1-5, with D perhaps TRBD1 (5 bases). Germline V lookup: CDR1 SNHLY, CDR2 FYNNEI. This CDR3 comprises 13 residues. V shed 6 bases and J shed 6 bases, with 12 bases lying between them. The DNA for the CDR3 is TGTGCCAGCAGCCCACAGGAGAGTCAGCCCCAGCATTTT. It encodes CASSPQESQPQHF.

This clone was detected a few times. The rearrangement uses TRBV28 and TRBJ1-4; D ambiguous. V was cut by 8 bases and J by 5 bases, with 6 bases left in between. The V gene's germline CDR1 is MDHEN and CDR2 SYDVKM. The CDR3 runs to 11 residues. The CDR3 protein is CASGRNEKLFF. The CDR3, as DNA: TGTGCCAGCGGTCGGAATGAAAAACTGTTTTTT.

The chain combines TRBV6-1 with TRBJ2-1; tentatively, D is TRBD2 (5 bases). The V end lost 8 bases, the J end lost 7 bases, and 18 bases lay between the germline ends. Looked up from germline, CDR1 is MNHNS and CDR2 is SASEGT. The CDR3 is 14 amino acids. In nucleotides, the CDR3 is TGTGCCAGCCTCGATGTGAGGACGGGAAATGAGCAGTTCTTC. Amino acids: CASLDVRTGNEQFF.

This clone has just one count. This chain connects TRBV6-1 to TRBJ1-5; the D is unclear. Trimming took off 1 base at V and 0 bases at J, with 10 bases between the two ends. Germline assignment: CDR1 MNHNS and CDR2 SASEGT. The CDR3 is 16 residues long. CDR3 loop: CASSEGRSISNQPQHF. CDR3 nucleotide sequence: TGTGCCAGCAGTGAAGGCAGATCTATTAGCAATCAGCCCCAGCATTTT.